This passage covers 28 T cell receptor beta chains from one sample sequenced in a study of blood T cell repertoires in COVID-19. Sequenced by immunoSEQ multiplex PCR; TCRdb stores in-frame clones only, minus some. This table has 110,000 to 150,000 clones, about 86% appearing once. The sample was peripheral blood. Source of these receptors: a woman older than 75 with acute or convalescent COVID-19.

The chain combines TRBV7-9 with TRBJ2-2; 7 bases are shared with TRBD1. The CDR3 totals 15 residues. With 6 bases clipped from V and 4 bases from J, the junction kept 8 bases outside the gene matches. The germline gives CDR1 SEHNR, CDR2 FQNEAQ (reference sequence). The CDR3 bases are TGTGCCAGCAGATTACAGGGGTCGGGCACCGGGGAGCTGTTTTTT. It codes for CASRLQGSGTGELFF. Full variable domain (remainder filled in from reference TRBV7-9 and TRBJ2-2): DTGVSQNPRHKITKRGQNVTFRCDPISEHNRLYWYRQTLGQGPEFLTYFQNEAQLEKSRLLSDRFSAERPKGSFSTLEIQRTEQGDSAMYLCASRLQGSGTGELFFGEGSRLTVL.

Notes on this clone: In the same sample, other DNA sequences code for this CDR3. The V and J genes are TRBV2 and TRBJ1-4, with 8 bases identical to TRBD1. This CDR3 contains 14 residues. Losses at the gene ends were 4 bases for V and 6 bases for J; bases not matched to a gene: 4. CDR1 is SNHLY and CDR2 is FYNNEI in the germline V gene. The CDR3 spells CASSVDRGHEKLFF. The CDR3 region has the DNA TGTGCCAGCAGTGTTGACAGGGGACATGAAAAACTGTTTTTT.

V and J are TRBV5-6 and TRBJ2-7; D not certain. This CDR3 has 14 residues. Germline lookup yields CDR1 SGHDT and CDR2 YYEEEE. V was clipped by 0 bases and J by 5 bases, with 12 bases between them. The CDR3 DNA reads TGTGCCAGCAGCTTGGCAGGTATTCGCCACGAGCAGTACTTC. Protein: CASSLAGIRHEQYF. Together with reference TRBV5-6 and TRBJ2-7, the CDR3 gives the full variable domain: DAGVTQSPTHLIKTRGQQVTLRCSPKSGHDTVSWYQQALGQGPQFIFQYYEEEERQRGNFPDRFSGHQFPNYSSELNVNALLLGDSALYLCASSLAGIRHEQYFGPGTRLTVT.

J is TRBJ1-2 and V is TRBV28; 8 nucleotides align to TRBD1. The CDR3 runs 15 residues. Losses at the gene ends were 2 bases for V and 4 bases for J; bases not matched to a gene: 6. CDR1 is MDHEN and CDR2 is SYDVKM in the germline V gene. CDR3 region: CASSLVPGQAYGYTF. CDR3 bases: TGTGCCAGCAGTTTAGTCCCGGGACAGGCCTATGGCTACACCTTC.

V is TRBV6-5 and J is TRBJ1-1; TRBD1 matches 10 bases. The CDR3 contains 14 residues. The V segment lost 7 bases and the J segment 1 base; nucleotides outside the gene matches: 3. Germline values: CDR1 MNHEY, CDR2 SVGAGI. In nucleotides, the CDR3 is TGTGCCAGCACCTGGACAGGGGGGAACACTGAAGCTTTCTTT. The encoded protein is CASTWTGGNTEAFF.

This sequence joins TRBV4-1 and TRBJ2-7; tentatively, D is TRBD1 (6 bases). Per the germline V gene, CDR1 is MGHRA and CDR2 is YSYEKL. V was clipped by 4 bases and J by 9 bases, with 16 bases between them. The CDR3 contains 13 residues. The CDR3 spells CASSRTVLGWQYF. Written as DNA, the CDR3 is TGCGCCAGCAGCCGGACAGTCCTAGGTTGGCAGTACTTC.

J is TRBJ1-3 and V is TRBV10-1, with D possibly TRBD1 on 5 matching bases. Germline CDR1 and CDR2: WNHNN and SYGVQD (reference sequence). The CDR3 loop spans 13 amino acids. Trimming removed 3 bases at V and 5 bases at J, with 8 bases between. The CDR3, as DNA: TGCGCCAGCAGTGATGGACAACGAAACACCATATATTTT. Its translation: CASSDGQRNTIYF.

This clone was found a few times. The chain joins TRBV7-9 to TRBJ2-2; maybe TRBD1 (5 bases). Looked up from germline, CDR1 is SEHNR and CDR2 is FQNEAQ (reference sequence). Deletions cut 5 bases from V and 3 bases from J, with 10 bases between. The CDR3 runs 14 residues. The DNA of the CDR3 is TGTGCCAGCAGCACACAGGAGTACACCGGGGAGCTGTTTTTT. Translating gives CASSTQEYTGELFF.

The V gene is TRBV6-5, the J gene TRBJ1-1; D is possibly TRBD1 (5 bases). CDR1 and CDR2 (germline): MNHEY, SVGAGI. The CDR3 is made up of 15 amino acids. Trimming removed 0 bases from V and 6 bases from J, with 14 bases in between. CDR3 region: CASSYSNVGVSEAFF. CDR3 DNA sequence: TGTGCCAGCAGTTACTCGAATGTAGGGGTATCTGAAGCTTTCTTT.

This chain joins TRBV11-2 and TRBJ1-5, with D perhaps matching TRBD1 (5 bases). Germline values: CDR1 SGHAT, CDR2 FQNNGV. V was pared by 3 bases and J by 3 bases, with 6 bases between. The CDR3 is 13 residues long. The CDR3 DNA reads as TGTGCCAGCAGCTTCAGGGCCAATCAGCCCCAGCATTTT. Translation: CASSFRANQPQHF. The entire variable domain, with the rest obtained from reference TRBV11-2 and TRBJ1-5, is as follows: EAGVAQSPRYKIIEKRQSVAFWCNPISGHATLYWYQQILGQGPKLLIQFQNNGVVDDSQLPKDRFSAERLKGVDSTLKIQPAKLEDSAVYLCASSFRANQPQHFGDGTRLSIL.

The rearrangement uses TRBV5-1 and TRBJ2-2, with 10 bases aligning to TRBD1. Germline V gene data show CDR1 as SGHRS and CDR2 as YFSETQ. With 4 bases clipped from V and 3 bases from J, the junction kept 6 bases outside the gene matches. This CDR3 is 16 amino acids long. The CDR3 coding sequence is TGCGCCAGCAGCGGGGGACAGGGGAGGTACACCGGGGAGCTGTTTTTT. Its translation is CASSGGQGRYTGELFF.

V and J are TRBV7-9 and TRBJ1-1; the D gene is possibly TRBD1 (5 bases). The CDR3 is 16 amino acids. Germline V lookup: CDR1 SEHNR, CDR2 FQNEAQ (reference sequence). V gave up 6 bases and J gave up 1 base, with 18 bases separating them. The CDR3 reads CASRPLWRQSNTEAFF. CDR3 DNA: TGTGCCAGCAGACCACTGTGGAGACAGTCGAACACTGAAGCTTTCTTT.

The genes are TRBV7-3 and TRBJ2-1; D might be TRBD2 (6 bases). Trimming left V 6 bases short and J 3 bases short, with 9 bases between. The CDR3 has 13 amino acids. The germline V gene encodes CDR1 SGHTA and CDR2 FQGTGA. The CDR3 DNA reads TGTGCCAGCAGTTCCGGGAGCTACAATGAGCAGTTCTTC. As protein: CASSSGSYNEQFF.

This chain uses TRBV18 with TRBJ2-7, with TRBD1 identical over 9 bases. CDR1 is KGHSH, CDR2 LQKENI, per germline. The CDR3 is made up of 13 amino acids. Germline trimming cut 5 bases from V and 4 bases from J; bases unmatched to any gene: 3. CDR3 sequence: CASSTGTGYEQYF. CDR3 nucleotide sequence: TGTGCCAGCTCAACCGGGACAGGGTACGAGCAGTACTTC.

This chain links TRBV18 with TRBJ2-1; D possibly corresponds to TRBD2 (5 bases). Germline CDR1 KGHSH, CDR2 LQKENI. Between the trimmed V and J ends, which lost 2 bases and 2 bases, there was a span of 10 bases. The CDR3 loop spans 15 amino acids. The CDR3 sequence is CASSPAGVAYNEQFF. CDR3 nucleotide sequence: TGTGCCAGCTCACCAGCGGGTGTTGCCTACAATGAGCAGTTCTTC.

The genes are TRBV3-1 (or the pseudogene TRBV3-2) and TRBJ2-7, with a weak D call TRBD2 (7 bases). The germline V and J ends were trimmed by 1 base and 6 bases, with 16 bases remaining between them. The germline V gene encodes CDR1 LGHDT and CDR2 YNNKEL (reference sequence). There are 15 residues in the CDR3. CDR3 residues: CASSQAWNGGLEQYF. The CDR3 nucleotides read TGTGCCAGCAGCCAAGCATGGAACGGGGGGCTCGAGCAGTACTTC.

In its sample, this clone was seen once. The rearrangement links TRBV30 to TRBJ1-6; 11 nucleotides line up with TRBD1. The CDR3 is 15 amino acids. The trim removed 3 bases at V and 8 bases at J, leaving 6 bases unmatched. Germline V gene lookup returns CDR1 GTSNPN and CDR2 SVGIG (reference sequence). The CDR3 loop reads CAWSLRGQGDSPLHF. In DNA form, the CDR3 reads TGTGCCTGGAGCCTCCGGGGACAGGGGGATTCACCCCTCCACTTT.

The gene calls are TRBV11-3 and TRBJ2-3; D might be TRBD2 (5 bases). Germline loops: CDR1 SGHNT, CDR2 YENEEA. V was clipped by 5 bases and J by 0 bases, with 18 bases between them. The CDR3 has 17 amino acids. The CDR3 DNA is TGTGCCAGCAGCCTCGGGGAAGGGAGCTCTAGCACAGATACGCAGTATTTT. It encodes CASSLGEGSSSTDTQYF.

The chain employs TRBV2 and TRBJ1-2; 7 bases are a match to TRBD1. The J segment lost 2 bases and the V segment lost 7 bases, leaving 4 bases of the junction unmatched. From germline, CDR1 is SNHLY and CDR2 FYNNEI. CDR3 length: 13 residues. In nucleotides, the CDR3 is TGTGCCAGCAATCTACAGGGGAACTATGGCTACACCTTC. Protein product: CASNLQGNYGYTF.

The chain uses TRBV6-5 and TRBJ1-5; 8 positions agree with TRBD1. The V segment lost 4 bases and the J segment 2 bases; nucleotides outside the gene matches: 4. The CDR3 sequence is 15 residues long. Germline loops: CDR1 MNHEY, CDR2 SVGAGI. The CDR3 bases are TGTGCCAGCAGTTCCCTGACAGGGGGCAATCAGCCCCAGCATTTT. Its protein product is CASSSLTGGNQPQHF.

The rearrangement uses TRBV6-4 and TRBJ1-2; 7 bases fit TRBD1. The length of the CDR3 is 15 residues. CDR1 and CDR2 from the germline V gene are MRHNA and SNTAGT. After removal of 6 bases from V and 8 bases from J, the junction contained 15 bases not matched to a gene. The CDR3 DNA reads as TGTGCCAGCAGCGCAACAGGGGACGGCAGGGGAGGCTACACCTTC. It is translated as CASSATGDGRGGYTF.

CDR3 sequence (DNA): TGCGCCAGATTGACAGGGGATAACCCCACAACTAATGAAAAACTGTTTTTT. Protein product: CARLTGDNPTTNEKLFF. The chain joins TRBV10-2 to TRBJ1-4, with 8 bases aligning to TRBD1. Looked up from germline, CDR1 is WSHSY and CDR2 is SAAADI. CDR3 length equals 17 residues. V was clipped by 9 bases and J by 0 bases; unmatched bases: 12.

This chain connects TRBV13 to TRBJ1-3; no firm D call. V shed 3 bases and J shed 5 bases, with 8 bases lying between them. The CDR3 sequence is 13 residues long. Germline V gene sequence: CDR1 PRHDT, CDR2 FYEKMQ (reference sequence). CDR3 residues: CASSFTVRNTIYF. CDR3 sequence (DNA): TGTGCCAGCAGCTTTACAGTGCGAAACACCATATATTTT.

This clone was seen a single time. V usage is TRBV19 and J usage is TRBJ1-2; 9 bases fit TRBD1. CDR3 length: 15 residues. Germline V gives CDR1 LNHDA, CDR2 SQIVND (reference sequence). The trim removed 5 bases at V and 6 bases at J, leaving 10 bases unmatched. Here the CDR3 DNA reads TGTGCCAGTAGTGCACCGGGACAGGGTGGAGATGGCTACACCTTC. As protein: CASSAPGQGGDGYTF. Looking up the rest from reference TRBV19 and TRBJ1-2 gives the full variable domain: DGGITQSPKYLFRKEGQNVTLSCEQNLNHDAMYWYRQDPGQGLRLIYYSQIVNDFQKGDIAEGYSVSREKKESFPLTVTSAQKNPTAFYLCASSAPGQGGDGYTFGSGTRLTVV.

The CDR3 region has the DNA TGTGCCAGCAGCTTAGGTGGGGCGAAGACTGAAGCTTTCTTT. Translating it yields CASSLGGAKTEAFF. This chain joins TRBV11-2 and TRBJ1-1; D is possibly TRBD1 (5 bases). Germline V CDR1 and CDR2: SGHAT, FQNNGV. Trimming took off 1 base at V and 5 bases at J, with 11 bases between the two ends. The CDR3 has 14 residues.

This chain uses TRBV28 with TRBJ2-7; 9 bases agree with TRBD1. The CDR3 runs to 15 residues. Per the germline V gene, CDR1 is MDHEN and CDR2 is SYDVKM. Losses at the gene ends were 6 bases for V and 5 bases for J; bases not matched to a gene: 11. The CDR3 coding sequence is TGTGCCAGCAGATCATCCGGGACAGGGAGAGACGAGCAGTACTTC. Translated, it gives CASRSSGTGRDEQYF.

This chain uses TRBV18 with TRBJ1-1; TRBD1 aligns across 9 bases. This CDR3 is built from 19 residues. V shed 0 bases, J shed 0 bases, and the junction held 11 bases outside the gene matches. The germline gives CDR1 KGHSH, CDR2 LQKENI. The CDR3 reads CASSPPMGQGIGMNTEAFF. The CDR3 DNA reads TGTGCCAGCTCACCACCGATGGGACAGGGAATCGGGATGAACACTGAAGCTTTCTTT. Looking up the rest from reference TRBV18 and TRBJ1-1 gives the full variable domain: NAGVMQNPRHLVRRRGQEARLRCSPMKGHSHVYWYRQLPEEGLKFMVYLQKENIIDESGMPKERFSAEFPKEGPSILRIQQVVRGDSAAYFCASSPPMGQGIGMNTEAFFGQGTRLTVV.

J is TRBJ2-1 and V is TRBV4-1, with TRBD2 matching 9 bases. Germline V CDR1 and CDR2: MGHRA, YSYEKL. The CDR3 consists of 16 residues. V was pared by 0 bases and J by 4 bases, with 4 bases of the junction left unmatched. The CDR3 coding sequence is TGCGCCAGCAGCCAAGATGGCGGGGGGGGATACAATGAGCAGTTCTTC. This translates into CASSQDGGGGYNEQFF.